The present entry profiles one TCR beta chain with its context. The antigen remains unidentified. Additional DNA sequences in this sample encode the identical CDR3. It was cDNA, reverse transcribed from extracted RNA, that served as the sequencing template. The assay was immunoSEQ multiplex PCR, and TCRdb's table has in-frame clones only and misses some. Of roughly 92,000 clones in the sample, just over 70% are singletons; the top ten hold 15% to 20%. The sample is drawn from a study of CD8+ T cells in alopecia areata. Study-wide results and caveats: Patients shared TCRs less clearly than mice did, possibly for HLA-related reasons.

As for treatment: oral pan-JAK inhibitor, 5-10 mg twice daily. The receptor was isolated from a human donor with alopecia areata. The sequences come from CD8+ T cells sorted from blood, collected between weeks 43 and 45, from a patient treated with tofacitinib.

The CDR3, as DNA: TGTGCCAGCAGCGTAGGAATTGAGCAGTTCTTC. Residues: CASSVGIEQFF. The chain couples TRBV9 to TRBJ2-1; D gene unclear. The CDR3 length is 11 residues. The germline gives CDR1 SGDLS, CDR2 YYNGEE. V lost 0 bases and J 9 bases, leaving 4 bases between the germline ends.